This section outlines one T cell receptor (beta chain) sequence together with its context. The sample belongs to a study of human T cells and chemical hapten exposure. TCRdb itself ran the RACE reads through MiXCR, one entry per CDR3 protein. Among just over 350,000 distinct CDR3 sequences listed, roughly 6% were seen once. Time point given: patch test 2, 6 weeks after DPC sensitization. Described treatment: therapeutic diphenylcyclopropenone sensitization with weekly scalp DPC. The CDR3 consists of 14 residues. The V and J ends lost 6 bases and 4 bases, in that order; junction bases with no gene match: 6.

The TCR originated in a woman between 18 and 30 years old with alopecia areata. Some clones in this sample may be carry-over from other donors' samples. The source material was whole blood, sampled in connection with sensitization to the hapten diphenylcyclopropenone (DPC). The chain carries TRBV12-3 or TRBV12-4 and TRBJ2-1; 7 bases are a match to TRBD1. CDR3 bases: TGTGCCAGCAGCCGATCGGACAGGTACAATGAGCAGTTCTTC. It yields the protein CASSRSDRYNEQFF.